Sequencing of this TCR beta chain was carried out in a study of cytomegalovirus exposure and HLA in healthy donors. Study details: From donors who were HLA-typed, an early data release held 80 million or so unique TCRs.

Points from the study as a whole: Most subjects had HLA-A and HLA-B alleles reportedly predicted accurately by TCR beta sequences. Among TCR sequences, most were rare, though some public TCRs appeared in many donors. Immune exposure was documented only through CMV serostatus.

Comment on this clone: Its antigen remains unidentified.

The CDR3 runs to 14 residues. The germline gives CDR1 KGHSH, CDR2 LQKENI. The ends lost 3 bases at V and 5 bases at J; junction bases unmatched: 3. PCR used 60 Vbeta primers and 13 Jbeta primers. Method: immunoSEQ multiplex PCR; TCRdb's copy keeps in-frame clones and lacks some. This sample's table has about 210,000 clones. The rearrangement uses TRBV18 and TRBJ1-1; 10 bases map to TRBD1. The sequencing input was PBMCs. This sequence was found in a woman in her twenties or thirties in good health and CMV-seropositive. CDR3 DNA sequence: TGTGCCAGCTCACCCGGGACAGGGGTTACTGAAGCTTTCTTT. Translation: CASSPGTGVTEAFF.